This T cell receptor (beta chain) was captured by sequencing in a study of blood T cell repertoires in COVID-19. Study at large: Specimens from acute and convalescent COVID-19 originated in the United States, Italy and Spain.

Generated by immunoSEQ multiplex PCR, the TCRdb table keeps only in-frame clones and is missing some. Among 150,000 or so clones listed, roughly 70% were seen once. This clone was detected only a few times. The CDR3 is 14 residues long. Germline assignment: CDR1 MNHEY and CDR2 SMNVEV (reference sequence). With V trimmed by 6 bases and J by 8 bases, 3 bases remained unmatched. The sequencing sample was made of peripheral blood. This clonotype was obtained from a woman aged 80 or over with acute or convalescent COVID-19. V gene TRBV27 combines with J gene TRBJ1-6; 11 nucleotides agree with TRBD1. CDR3 bases: TGTGCCAGCAGGGACAGGGGGCTGGATTCACCCCTCCACTTT. It translates to CASRDRGLDSPLHF.